The 21 T cell receptor beta chains listed next were all sequenced from one sample in a study of identical twins. Each CDR3 protein is one row after TCRdb ran MiXCR on the 5' RACE reads. This sample has 1,800,000 or so distinct CDR3 sequences; about 31% occur once, and the top ten carry 0.25% to 0.3%. Sequenced sample: cord blood. All receptors come from a newborn girl in good health.

The chain recombines TRBV28 with TRBJ1-5, with D perhaps TRBD1 (5 bases). Trimming took off 5 bases at V and 2 bases at J, with 22 bases between the two ends. Per the germline V gene, CDR1 is MDHEN and CDR2 is SYDVKM. The CDR3 is made up of 18 amino acids. DNA for the CDR3: TGTGCCAGCAGTAGAGATAAAAGACAGATAGGAGGCAATCAGCCCCAGCATTTT. It codes for CASSRDKRQIGGNQPQHF.

V and J are TRBV27 and TRBJ2-2; no firm D call. Trimming removed 1 base at V and 3 bases at J, with 9 bases between. Germline CDR1 MNHEY, CDR2 SMNVEV (reference sequence). This CDR3 is 15 amino acids long. Here the CDR3 reads CASSLFDGYTGELFF. The CDR3 DNA reads TGTGCCAGCAGTTTATTTGACGGCTACACCGGGGAGCTGTTTTTT.

This clonotype was picked up one time. The chain uses TRBV25-1 and TRBJ2-1; 10 nucleotides line up with TRBD2. This CDR3 contains 16 residues. Germline lookup yields CDR1 MGHDK and CDR2 SYGVNS. Losses at the gene ends were 1 base for V and 6 bases for J; bases not matched to a gene: 6. CDR3 region: CASSESFASGSNEQFF. The CDR3 DNA sequence: TGTGCCAGCAGTGAATCTTTCGCTAGCGGGAGCAATGAGCAGTTCTTC.

The V and J genes are TRBV27 and TRBJ2-7, with TRBD2 matching 8 bases. V trimming: 8 bases; J trimming: 2 bases; junction bases outside the gene matches: 8. Germline loops: CDR1 MNHEY, CDR2 SMNVEV (reference sequence). This CDR3 comprises 14 residues. This chain's CDR3 is CASGIIAGPYEQYF. The CDR3 coding sequence is TGTGCCAGCGGTATTATAGCGGGACCCTACGAGCAGTACTTC.

This clonotype was seen a few times. The gene calls are TRBV7-2 and TRBJ2-1; 9 bases align to TRBD2. Germline loops: CDR1 SGHTA, CDR2 FQGNSA. Unmatched junction bases numbered 5, after V lost 1 base and J lost 7 bases. The CDR3 contains 15 residues. Here the CDR3 reads CASSLERLAGNEQFF. The CDR3 nucleotides read TGTGCCAGCAGCTTAGAGAGGCTAGCGGGGAATGAGCAGTTCTTC. Together with reference TRBV7-2 and TRBJ2-1, the CDR3 gives the full variable domain: GAGVSQSPSNKVTEKGKDVELRCDPISGHTALYWYRQSLGQGLEFLIYFQGNSAPDKSGLPSDRFSAERTGGSVSTLTIQRTQQEDSAVYLCASSLERLAGNEQFFGPGTRLTVL.

This clonotype was counted a few times. The V gene is TRBV7-9, the J gene TRBJ2-7; TRBD1 matches at 7 bases. Germline lookup yields CDR1 SEHNR and CDR2 FQNEAQ (reference sequence). Germline trimming cut 5 bases from V and 4 bases from J; bases unmatched to any gene: 11. The CDR3 loop spans 15 amino acids. The CDR3 nucleotides read TGTGCCAGCAGCCGCCTACGACAGGGTCTATACGAGCAGTACTTC. It yields the protein CASSRLRQGLYEQYF. Filled out from reference TRBV7-9 and TRBJ2-7, the complete variable domain reads DTGVSQNPRHKITKRGQNVTFRCDPISEHNRLYWYRQTLGQGPEFLTYFQNEAQLEKSRLLSDRFSAERPKGSFSTLEIQRTEQGDSAMYLCASSRLRQGLYEQYFGPGTRLTVT.

The chain couples TRBV14 to TRBJ2-5, with 7 bases that match TRBD1. From germline, CDR1 is SGHDN and CDR2 FVKESK. With V trimmed by 0 bases and J by 11 bases, 18 bases remained unmatched. The CDR3 runs 17 residues. The CDR3 region is CASSQERRGQVYNEQYF. DNA of the CDR3: TGTGCCAGCAGCCAAGAGAGACGCGGACAGGTATACAATGAGCAGTACTTC.

The V gene is TRBV10-3, the J gene TRBJ1-2, with D unclear. Trimming pared 2 bases from V and 5 bases from J, leaving 9 bases between. The V gene's germline CDR1 is ENHRY and CDR2 SYGVKD. The CDR3 is 13 amino acids. CDR3 sequence reads: CAISERRPYGYTF. The CDR3 DNA is TGTGCCATCAGTGAGAGGCGGCCGTATGGCTACACCTTC.

This clonotype is a singleton in its sample. This rearrangement joins TRBV25-1 to TRBJ2-1; 7 nucleotides line up with TRBD2. Germline V gives CDR1 MGHDK, CDR2 SYGVNS. J was trimmed by 10 bases and V by 2 bases; bases with no gene match: 5. CDR3 length equals 13 residues. The CDR3 region has the DNA TGTGCCAGCAGTGAAGGGGGGGAGTACGAGCAGTTCTTC. This translates into CASSEGGEYEQFF.

The chain combines TRBV7-8 with TRBJ2-3; 7 bases are shared with TRBD1. J lost 1 base, V lost 1 base, and 8 bases had no gene match. Germline CDR1 and CDR2: SGHVS and FQNEAQ. This CDR3 is built from 17 residues. The CDR3 is CASSLETGIRGTDTQYF. The CDR3, as DNA: TGTGCCAGCAGCTTAGAGACAGGGATCCGGGGCACAGATACGCAGTATTTT.

The V gene is TRBV29-1, the J gene TRBJ2-6; 11 positions agree with TRBD1. Germline values: CDR1 SQVTM, CDR2 ANQGSEA. This CDR3 has 16 residues. The junction had 7 bases not matched to a gene; V was cut back by 5 bases and J by 4 bases. CDR3 protein: CSVRTGGASGANVLTF. For the CDR3, the DNA is TGCAGCGTTAGGACAGGGGGCGCGTCCGGGGCCAACGTCCTGACTTTC.

In this sample, this clonotype turned up a few times. The rearrangement uses TRBV5-6 and TRBJ2-1, with 11 bases that match TRBD1. Germline trimming cut 0 bases from V and 3 bases from J; bases unmatched to any gene: 8. Germline V gene sequence: CDR1 SGHDT, CDR2 YYEEEE. The CDR3 contains 18 residues. CDR3 DNA: TGTGCCAGCAGCTTGGCCGGGACAGGGGGGTCCTACTACAATGAGCAGTTCTTC. It codes for CASSLAGTGGSYYNEQFF.

Note on this clonotype: Sequence at one end of the junction differs from germline and may be a read error. The rearrangement joins TRBV20-1 to TRBJ2-4, with D unresolved. CDR3 size: 15 residues. Germline CDR1 DFQATT, CDR2 SNEGSKA (reference sequence). DNA for the CDR3: TGCAGTGCTAGATTAGGTGTCATAGCCGAAAACATTCAGTACTTC. Translating it yields CSARLGVIAENIQYF.

This clonotype was counted a few times. DNA for the CDR3: TGTGCCATCAGTGAGATCACTAGCGGGAGTCACGAGCAGTACTTC. It yields the protein CAISEITSGSHEQYF. The gene calls are TRBV10-3 and TRBJ2-7; TRBD2 aligns across 11 bases. This CDR3 has 15 amino acids. With 2 bases clipped from V and 5 bases from J, the junction kept 5 bases outside the gene matches. The V gene's germline CDR1 is ENHRY and CDR2 SYGVKD.

The chain recombines TRBV7-3 with TRBJ2-1; 10 bases line up with TRBD2. This CDR3 region has 17 residues. V lost 3 bases, J lost 2 bases, and 7 bases stayed unmatched. Germline V gene lookup returns CDR1 SGHTA and CDR2 FQGTGA. CDR3 coding DNA: TGTGCCAGCAGCTTGGCTAGCGGGAGAGCGGCCTACAATGAGCAGTTCTTC. It specifies CASSLASGRAAYNEQFF.

DNA for the CDR3: TGTTCCTTAACTCGCTTAGGAGCCAAAAACATTCAGTACTTC. Protein sequence: CSLTRLGAKNIQYF. The chain joins TRBV30 to TRBJ2-4, with unresolved D. The CDR3 is 14 residues long. Looked up from germline, CDR1 is GTSNPN and CDR2 is SVGIG (reference sequence).

This clonotype was recorded at least ten times. The genes are TRBV6-1 and TRBJ1-2; the D is unclear. CDR1 MNHNS and CDR2 SASEGT come from the germline V gene. CDR3 length: 13 residues. V was trimmed by 1 base and J by 4 bases, leaving 7 bases between them. CDR3 protein: CASSEGTVYGYTF. The DNA for the CDR3 is TGTGCCAGCAGTGAAGGGACGGTCTATGGCTACACCTTC.

The genes are TRBV11-2 and TRBJ2-7; no firm D call. The CDR3 consists of 12 residues. V dropped 5 bases and J dropped 6 bases, with 11 bases sitting between them. The germline V gene has CDR1 SGHAT and CDR2 FQNNGV. The CDR3 region has the DNA TGTGCCAGCAGCCCCCCCGGGCCCGAGCAGTACTTC. Its protein is CASSPPGPEQYF.

This rearrangement joins TRBV6-6 to TRBJ1-2; D unresolved. Germline V CDR1 and CDR2: MNHNY, SVGAGI (reference sequence). Trimming took 6 bases from V and 8 from J, leaving 10 bases between them. CDR3 length: 11 residues. DNA of the CDR3: TGTGCCAGCAGCCCCCTAATAGGCTACACCTTC. Translating it yields CASSPLIGYTF.

This chain links TRBV5-1 with TRBJ2-1; D is possibly TRBD1 or TRBD2 (5 bases each). V shed 1 base and J shed 5 bases, with 16 bases lying between them. CDR3 length equals 16 residues. CDR1 is SGHRS, CDR2 YFSETQ, per germline. The CDR3 DNA sequence: TGCGCCAGCAGCTTGTACCAGTTCGGGACGGACAATGAGCAGTTCTTC. Its protein is CASSLYQFGTDNEQFF.

The V and J genes are TRBV25-1 and TRBJ2-3; TRBD2 aligns across 15 bases. The CDR3 is made up of 19 amino acids. CDR1 MGHDK and CDR2 SYGVNS come from the germline V gene. With V trimmed by 8 bases and J by 2 bases, 14 bases remained unmatched. The DNA for the CDR3 is TGTGCCAGCGGGAGTGAGATGGGACTAGCGGGGGGAAACACAGATACGCAGTATTTT. Translated: CASGSEMGLAGGNTDTQYF.